These 21 T cell receptor beta chains share one sample of origin, sequenced in a study of shared clonotypes between healthy human individuals. CD45RO-negative, CCR7-positively selected cells formed the naive CD8 fraction, excluding terminally differentiated effector memory CD45RA+ cells. Measured with immunoSEQ multiplex PCR; TCRdb has only the in-frame clones, and not every one. In the table there are some 2,100,000 clones, 85% to 95% of which are singletons. Sequencing was performed on naive CD8+ T cells from PBMCs. The receptors originated from a man between 18 and 35 years old in good health. Some clones in this sample may be carry-over from other donors' samples.

The V call is TRBV28, the J call TRBJ2-3, with 10 nucleotides matching TRBD1. CDR3 size: 15 residues. Germline V gene data show CDR1 as MDHEN and CDR2 as SYDVKM. V lost 4 bases to trimming and J lost 4 bases; unmatched junction nucleotides: 5. DNA of the CDR3: TGTGCCAGCAGTTCGACAGGGGGCAGACCAGATACGCAGTATTTT. Translating gives CASSSTGGRPDTQYF.

CDR3 sequence reads: CASSLSGGHEQYF. CDR3 nucleotide sequence: TGTGCCAGCAGCTTATCCGGGGGCCACGAGCAGTACTTC. The V call is TRBV7-9, the J call TRBJ2-7, with D perhaps matching TRBD1 or TRBD2 (6 bases each). Germline values: CDR1 SEHNR, CDR2 FQNEAQ (reference sequence). CDR3 length: 13 amino acids. V lost 2 bases, J lost 5 bases, and 10 bases lay in between.

The chain couples TRBV4-3 to TRBJ2-3; D is possibly TRBD2 (5 bases). Trimming shortened V by 0 bases and J by 6 bases, and 16 bases separated the two germline ends. CDR3 length equals 16 residues. Germline-derived CDR1 and CDR2 are LGHNA and YSLEER. CDR3 nucleotides: TGCGCCAGCAGCCAAGATGTCCCAGCGGTGCGGGATACGCAGTATTTT. This translates into CASSQDVPAVRDTQYF.

The chain joins TRBV7-8 to TRBJ2-5; D gene ambiguous. In germline, CDR1 is SGHVS, CDR2 FQNEAQ. The CDR3 runs 17 residues. The CDR3: CSVPAPTLGSDQETQYF. The CDR3 bases are TGTTCTGTACCAGCCCCCACCCTGGGCAGCGACCAAGAGACCCAGTACTTC. The variable domain in full, completed from reference TRBV7-8 and TRBJ2-5, reads GAGVSQSPRYKVAKRGQDVALRCDPISGHVSLFWYQQALGQGPEFLTYFQNEAQLDKSGLPSDRFFAERPEGSVSTLKIQRTQQEDSAVYLCSVPAPTLGSDQETQYFGPGTRLLVL.

This clone was observed once. The gene calls are TRBV2 and TRBJ2-3; D is unclear. Per the germline V gene, CDR1 is SNHLY and CDR2 is FYNNEI. CDR3 length: 16 residues. V was clipped by 3 bases and J by 2 bases, with 15 bases between them. The CDR3 protein is CASSDRRQRYTDTQYF. The DNA of the CDR3 is TGTGCCAGCAGTGACAGACGGCAGAGATACACAGATACGCAGTATTTT.

The chain joins TRBV19 to TRBJ2-5; a possible D gene is TRBD2 (6 bases). Germline-derived CDR1 and CDR2 are LNHDA and SQIVND (reference sequence). The CDR3 is 15 amino acids. Trimming cost V 7 bases and J 1 base, with 16 bases left between them. The CDR3: CASTRGMAFQETQYF. The CDR3 DNA sequence: TGTGCCAGTACCCGGGGGATGGCCTTCCAAGAGACCCAGTACTTC.

The V call is TRBV5-6, the J call TRBJ2-7; D perhaps matches TRBD1 (6 bases). The germline gives CDR1 SGHDT, CDR2 YYEEEE. The CDR3 spans 15 residues. The germline V and J ends were trimmed by 6 bases and 3 bases, with 19 bases remaining between them. The CDR3 region is CASTEGQGHHYEQYF. The CDR3 DNA sequence: TGTGCCAGCACGGAAGGCCAGGGACACCACTACGAGCAGTACTTC.

The chain joins TRBV27 to TRBJ2-7; 8 positions match TRBD2. J gave up 4 bases and V 5 bases, and 4 bases lay outside the gene matches. There are 13 residues in the CDR3. CDR1 and CDR2 (germline): MNHEY, SMNVEV (reference sequence). CDR3 coding DNA: TGTGCCAGCAGTGCGGGACTAGTGTACGAGCAGTACTTC. Residues: CASSAGLVYEQYF.

The V and J genes are TRBV9 and TRBJ2-2, with 8 bases aligning to TRBD1. Germline loops: CDR1 SGDLS, CDR2 YYNGEE. Trimming removed 0 bases from V and 4 bases from J; junction bases left unmatched: 2. The CDR3 extends over 15 amino acids. CDR3 nucleotide sequence: TGTGCCAGCAGCGTAGCCAGGGGGCTCACCGGGGAGCTGTTTTTT. It specifies CASSVARGLTGELFF.

V gene TRBV5-4 combines with J gene TRBJ1-6; a possible D gene is TRBD1 (5 bases). V gave up 4 bases and J gave up 0 bases, with 11 bases separating them. The CDR3 has 16 amino acids. Germline assignment: CDR1 SGHNT and CDR2 YYREEE (reference sequence). CDR3 in amino acids: CASSRDRSSYNSPLHF. The CDR3 bases are TGTGCCAGCAGCCGGGACCGGAGCTCCTATAATTCACCCCTCCACTTT.

V and J are TRBV4-2 and TRBJ2-5, with D possibly matching TRBD1 (5 bases). The V and J ends lost 3 bases and 1 base respectively, with 9 bases between them. The CDR3 length is 14 residues. The germline CDR1 and CDR2 sequences are LGHNA and YNFKEQ. CDR3 nucleotides: TGTGCCAGCAGCCACAGGGATCGCCAAGAGACCCAGTACTTC. Protein product: CASSHRDRQETQYF.

The chain joins TRBV28 to TRBJ2-7; 13 bases line up with TRBD2. The CDR3 sequence is 16 residues long. The trim removed 5 bases at V and 3 bases at J, leaving 7 bases unmatched. Germline V gives CDR1 MDHEN, CDR2 SYDVKM. The CDR3 sequence is CASSPGLAGFFYEQYF. The CDR3 nucleotides are TGTGCCAGCAGTCCGGGACTAGCGGGATTTTTCTACGAGCAGTACTTC.

The chain combines TRBV9 with TRBJ1-2; possible D gene TRBD1, 6 bases. The CDR3 loop spans 14 amino acids. Trimming cost V 4 bases and J 8 bases, with 18 bases left between them. Per germline, CDR1 SGDLS and CDR2 YYNGEE. The CDR3 DNA reads TGTGCCAGCAGCCAAGGGGGGAGGGGACGAGGCTACACCTTC. As protein: CASSQGGRGRGYTF.

This chain connects TRBV15 to TRBJ2-1, with D possibly matching TRBD1 (7 bases). CDR3 length equals 15 residues. The V end was cut by 6 bases, the J end by 1 base, with 13 bases between. Germline V gene lookup returns CDR1 LNHNV and CDR2 YYDKDF (reference sequence). CDR3 residues: CATREGARSYNEQFF. DNA of the CDR3: TGTGCCACCAGGGAGGGGGCGCGGTCCTACAATGAGCAGTTCTTC.

This chain uses TRBV5-5 with TRBJ2-2; 13 bases map to TRBD2. V lost 4 bases to trimming and J lost 1 base; unmatched junction nucleotides: 10. Germline V CDR1 and CDR2: SGHKS, YYEKEE (reference sequence). The CDR3 length is 19 residues. The CDR3, as DNA: TGTGCCAGCAGCCAAACCCCGGGACTAGCGGGATTGAACACCGGGGAGCTGTTTTTT. Protein product: CASSQTPGLAGLNTGELFF.

CDR3 nucleotides: TGTGCCAGCAGTGCCGACAGGGAACGAGTTGACACTGAAGCTTTCTTT. As protein: CASSADRERVDTEAFF. The chain couples TRBV6-1 to TRBJ1-1, with 7 bases that match TRBD1. The ends lost 4 bases at V and 3 bases at J; junction bases unmatched: 11. This CDR3 has 16 amino acids. Germline loops: CDR1 MNHNS, CDR2 SASEGT.

The V and J genes are TRBV10-2 and TRBJ1-5; D remains ambiguous. This CDR3 spans 15 amino acids. CDR1 and CDR2 from the germline V gene are WSHSY and SAAADI. With 11 bases removed from V and 3 bases from J, the gap between germline ends came to 20 bases. CDR3 loop: CASREADWVNQPQHF. The CDR3 nucleotides are TGCGCCTCTAGGGAGGCAGACTGGGTCAATCAGCCCCAGCATTTT.

The J gene is TRBJ1-4, the V gene TRBV9, with D perhaps TRBD1 (6 bases). CDR1 and CDR2 from the germline V gene are SGDLS and YYNGEE. Trimming left V 3 bases short and J 6 bases short, with 15 bases between. The CDR3 covers 15 residues. The CDR3 sequence: CASSGGGAGDEKLFF. The CDR3 DNA reads TGTGCCAGCAGCGGGGGAGGTGCAGGGGATGAAAAACTGTTTTTT.

The chain joins TRBV28 to TRBJ1-1, with D possibly matching TRBD1 (6 bases). Between the trimmed V and J ends, which lost 3 bases and 2 bases, there was a span of 19 bases. CDR1 MDHEN and CDR2 SYDVKM come from the germline V gene. There are 17 residues in the CDR3. CDR3 loop: CASSFRGGYSLNTEAFF. DNA for the CDR3: TGTGCCAGCAGTTTTAGGGGGGGCTATTCCCTAAACACTGAAGCTTTCTTT.

The V and J genes are TRBV18 and TRBJ2-7, with D maybe TRBD1 (6 bases). The V gene's germline CDR1 is KGHSH and CDR2 LQKENI. The CDR3 contains 13 residues. Trimming took 0 bases from V and 6 from J, leaving 9 bases between them. As DNA, the CDR3 is TGTGCCAGCTCACCACCGGGGGCACCCGAGCAGTACTTC. Its protein product is CASSPPGAPEQYF.

The J gene is TRBJ2-3, the V gene TRBV27; D gene uncertain. V was shortened by 6 bases and J by 5 bases, with 15 bases between the two germline ends. The CDR3 is made up of 14 amino acids. Germline V gives CDR1 MNHEY, CDR2 SMNVEV (reference sequence). Written as DNA, the CDR3 is TGTGCCAGCAGACCTTATACAGCGCGAGATACGCAGTATTTT. Translation: CASRPYTARDTQYF.